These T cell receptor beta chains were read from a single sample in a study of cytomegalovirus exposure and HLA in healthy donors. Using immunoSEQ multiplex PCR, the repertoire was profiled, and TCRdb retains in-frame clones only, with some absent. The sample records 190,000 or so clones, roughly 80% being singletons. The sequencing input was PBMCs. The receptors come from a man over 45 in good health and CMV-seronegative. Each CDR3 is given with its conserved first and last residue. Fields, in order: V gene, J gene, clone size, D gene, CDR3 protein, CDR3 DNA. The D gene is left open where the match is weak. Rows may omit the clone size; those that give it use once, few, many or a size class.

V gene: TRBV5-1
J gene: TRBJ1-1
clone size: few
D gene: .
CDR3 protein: CASSLAEGRVGAFF
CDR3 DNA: TGCGCCAGCAGCTTGGCGGAGGGGCGGGTCGGAGCTTTCTTT

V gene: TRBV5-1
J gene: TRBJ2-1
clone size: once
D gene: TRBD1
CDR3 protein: CASSFGTGNYNEQFF
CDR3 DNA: TGCGCCAGCAGCTTCGGGACAGGGAACTACAATGAGCAGTTCTTC

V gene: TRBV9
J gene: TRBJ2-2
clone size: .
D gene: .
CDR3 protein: CASSPYWQGGAGELFF
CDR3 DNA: TGTGCCAGCAGTCCCTATTGGCAGGGGGGCGCCGGGGAGCTGTTTTTT

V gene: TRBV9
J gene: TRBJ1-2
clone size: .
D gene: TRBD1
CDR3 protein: CASSAYRDREFSGGYTF
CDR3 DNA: TGTGCCAGCAGCGCGTACCGGGACAGGGAATTTTCAGGTGGCTACACCTTC

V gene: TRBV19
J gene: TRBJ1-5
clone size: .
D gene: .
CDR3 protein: CASSSTGGRQPQHF
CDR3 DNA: TGTGCCAGTAGTTCAACCGGGGGGCGGCAGCCCCAGCATTTT

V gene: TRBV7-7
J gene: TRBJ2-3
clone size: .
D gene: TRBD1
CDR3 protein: CASSLGGQGGDTQYF
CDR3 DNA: TGTGCTAGCAGCTTAGGCGGACAGGGAGGAGATACGCAGTATTTT

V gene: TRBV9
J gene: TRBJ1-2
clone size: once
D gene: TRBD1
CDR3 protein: CASSPRGQADYGYTF
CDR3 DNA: TGTGCCAGCAGCCCCAGGGGACAGGCGGACTATGGCTACACCTTC

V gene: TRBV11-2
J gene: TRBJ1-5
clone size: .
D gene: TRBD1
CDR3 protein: CASSLESLDRVLQPQHF
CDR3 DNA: TGTGCCAGCAGCTTAGAGTCGCTGGACAGGGTTCTTCAGCCCCAGCATTTT

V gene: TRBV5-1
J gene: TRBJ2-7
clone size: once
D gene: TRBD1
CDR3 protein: CASSETAGQGNEQYF
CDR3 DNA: TGCGCCAGCAGCGAAACGGCGGGACAGGGAAACGAGCAGTACTTC

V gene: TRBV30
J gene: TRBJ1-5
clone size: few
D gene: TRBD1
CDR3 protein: CAWSRTGNQPQHF
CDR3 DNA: TGTGCCTGGAGCCGGACAGGGAATCAGCCCCAGCATTTT

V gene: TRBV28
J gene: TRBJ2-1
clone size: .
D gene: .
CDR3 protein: CASSRSSAGHHEQFF
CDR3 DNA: TGTGCCAGCAGCCGATCGTCGGCAGGGCACCATGAGCAGTTCTTC

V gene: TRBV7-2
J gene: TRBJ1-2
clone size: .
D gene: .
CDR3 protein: CASSLVLGGYTF
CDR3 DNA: TGTGCCAGCAGCTTAGTTCTCGGTGGCTACACCTTC

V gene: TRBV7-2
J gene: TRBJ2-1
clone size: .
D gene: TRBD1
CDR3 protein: CASSLMTGGRNEQFF
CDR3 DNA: TGTGCCAGCAGCTTGATGACAGGGGGAAGGAATGAGCAGTTCTTC

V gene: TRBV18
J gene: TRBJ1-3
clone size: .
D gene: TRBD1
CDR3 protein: CASSPPGQPRVLSGNTIYF
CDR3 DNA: TGTGCCAGCTCACCACCGGGACAGCCCCGAGTTTTATCTGGAAACACCATATATTTT

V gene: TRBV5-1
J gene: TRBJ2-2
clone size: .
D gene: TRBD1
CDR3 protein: CASSLVRTGEANTGELFF
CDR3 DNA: TGCGCCAGCAGCTTAGTTAGGACAGGCGAAGCGAACACCGGGGAGCTGTTTTTT

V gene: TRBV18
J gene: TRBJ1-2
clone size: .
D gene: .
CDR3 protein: CASSPAAYGYTF
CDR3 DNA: TGTGCCAGCTCACCGGCGGCCTATGGCTACACCTTC

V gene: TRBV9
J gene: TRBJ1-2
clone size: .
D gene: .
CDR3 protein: CASSVGVEPGLGGYTF
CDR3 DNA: TGTGCCAGCAGCGTAGGGGTTGAACCGGGACTAGGGGGCTACACCTTC

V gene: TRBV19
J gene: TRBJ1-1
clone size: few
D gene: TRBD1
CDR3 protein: CASSIPLDRGWNTEAFF
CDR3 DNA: TGTGCCAGTAGTATTCCCCTAGACAGGGGTTGGAACACTGAAGCTTTCTTT

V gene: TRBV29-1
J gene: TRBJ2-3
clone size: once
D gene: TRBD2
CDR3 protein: CSGRTSGADTQYF
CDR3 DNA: TGCAGCGGTAGGACTAGCGGTGCGGATACGCAGTATTTT

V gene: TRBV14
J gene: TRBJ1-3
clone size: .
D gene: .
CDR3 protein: CASSQGLPGNTIYF
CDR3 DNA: TGTGCCAGCAGCCAAGGTCTCCCTGGAAACACCATATATTTT

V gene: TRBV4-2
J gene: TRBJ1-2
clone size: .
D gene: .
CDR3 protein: CASSQDRGQIDGYTF
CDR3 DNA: TGTGCCAGCAGCCAAGATCGGGGACAAATCGATGGCTACACCTTC

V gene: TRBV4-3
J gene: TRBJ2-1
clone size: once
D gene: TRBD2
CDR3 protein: CASSHRLAHYNEQFF
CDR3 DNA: TGCGCCAGCAGCCACCGACTAGCGCATTACAATGAGCAGTTCTTC

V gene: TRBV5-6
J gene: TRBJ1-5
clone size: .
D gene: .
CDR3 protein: CASSLGVGASQPQHF
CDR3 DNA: TGTGCCAGCAGCTTGGGGGTGGGCGCGAGTCAGCCCCAGCATTTT

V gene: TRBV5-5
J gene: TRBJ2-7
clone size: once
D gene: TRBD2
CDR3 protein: CASSWGEGRIYEQYF
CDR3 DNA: TGTGCCAGCAGCTGGGGGGAGGGGCGCATCTACGAGCAGTACTTC

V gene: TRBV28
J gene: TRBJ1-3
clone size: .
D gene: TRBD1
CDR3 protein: CASSRQGVSGNTIYF
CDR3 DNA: TGTGCCAGCAGTCGACAGGGCGTCTCTGGAAACACCATATATTTT

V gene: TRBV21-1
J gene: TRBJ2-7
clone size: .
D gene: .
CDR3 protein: CASSKEGDTNPYEQYF
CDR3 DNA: TGTGCCAGCAGCAAAGAGGGGGACACCAACCCCTACGAGCAGTACTTC

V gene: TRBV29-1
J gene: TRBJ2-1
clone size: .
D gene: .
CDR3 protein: CSVDARPSYNEQFF
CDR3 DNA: TGCAGCGTTGATGCGCGGCCATCCTACAATGAGCAGTTCTTC

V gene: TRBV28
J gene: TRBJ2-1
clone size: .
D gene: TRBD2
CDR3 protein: CASRISSGHYNEQFF
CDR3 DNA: TGTGCCAGCAGGATATCTAGCGGGCATTACAATGAGCAGTTCTTC

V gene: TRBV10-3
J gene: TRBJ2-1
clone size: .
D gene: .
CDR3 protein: CAIKGQGADNEQFF
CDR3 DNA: TGTGCCATCAAAGGTCAGGGCGCTGACAATGAGCAGTTCTTC

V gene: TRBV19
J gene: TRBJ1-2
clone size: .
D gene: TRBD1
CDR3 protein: CASSIGTVNYGYTF
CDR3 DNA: TGTGCCAGTAGTATCGGGACAGTTAACTATGGCTACACCTTC

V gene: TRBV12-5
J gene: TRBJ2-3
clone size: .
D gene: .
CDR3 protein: CASGLYWGGQGPRSSQYF
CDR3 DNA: TGTGCTAGTGGTTTGTATTGGGGAGGGCAGGGGCCGAGGTCGTCGCAGTATTTT

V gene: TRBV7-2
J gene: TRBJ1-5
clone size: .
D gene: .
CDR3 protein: CASSLGYQPQHF
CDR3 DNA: TGTGCCAGCAGCCTCGGGTATCAGCCCCAGCATTTT

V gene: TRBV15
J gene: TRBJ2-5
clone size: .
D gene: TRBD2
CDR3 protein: CATSRGGHGETQYF
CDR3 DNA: TGTGCCACCAGCAGGGGAGGGCACGGGGAGACCCAGTACTTC

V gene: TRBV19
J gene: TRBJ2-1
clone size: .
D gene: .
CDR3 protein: CASSIGTLYNEQFF
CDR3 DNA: TGTGCCAGTAGTATCGGGACTCTTTACAATGAGCAGTTCTTC

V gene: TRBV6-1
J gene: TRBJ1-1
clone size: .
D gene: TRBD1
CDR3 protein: CASQSKTGGRTEAFF
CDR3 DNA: TGTGCCAGCCAAAGCAAGACAGGGGGAAGGACTGAAGCTTTCTTT

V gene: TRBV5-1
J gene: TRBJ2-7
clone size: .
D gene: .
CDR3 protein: CASSLRSGAAYEQYF
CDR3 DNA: TGCGCCAGCAGCTTGCGGTCTGGGGCAGCCTACGAGCAGTACTTC

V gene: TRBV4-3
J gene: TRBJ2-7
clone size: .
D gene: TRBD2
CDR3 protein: CASSQAVAGSYEQYF
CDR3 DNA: TGCGCCAGCAGCCAAGCGGTAGCGGGCTCCTACGAGCAGTACTTC

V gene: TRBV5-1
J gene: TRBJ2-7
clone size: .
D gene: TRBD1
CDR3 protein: CASATSAGTGGYEQYF
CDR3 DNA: TGCGCCAGCGCAACATCCGCGGGAACAGGGGGCTACGAGCAGTACTTC

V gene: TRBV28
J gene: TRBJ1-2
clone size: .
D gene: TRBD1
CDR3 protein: CASSSLGQSYGYTF
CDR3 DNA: TGTGCCAGCAGTTCCCTGGGACAGAGCTATGGCTACACCTTC

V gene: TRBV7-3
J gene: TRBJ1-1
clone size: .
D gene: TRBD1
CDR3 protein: CASSRSQGDQTEAFF
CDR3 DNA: TGTGCCAGCAGCCGATCCCAGGGGGATCAAACTGAAGCTTTCTTT

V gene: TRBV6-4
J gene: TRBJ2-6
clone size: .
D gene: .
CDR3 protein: CASSEQFSGANVLTF
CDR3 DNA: TGTGCCAGCAGTGAACAGTTCTCTGGGGCCAACGTCCTGACTTTC

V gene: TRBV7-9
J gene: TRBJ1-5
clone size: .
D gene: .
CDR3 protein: CASNASFLQPNSNQPQHF
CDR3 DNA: TGTGCCAGCAACGCCAGTTTCTTACAGCCAAATAGCAATCAGCCCCAGCATTTT

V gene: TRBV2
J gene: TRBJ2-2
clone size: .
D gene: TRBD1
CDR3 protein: CASRGTVAGELFF
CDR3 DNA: TGTGCCAGCAGGGGGACAGTCGCCGGGGAGCTGTTTTTT

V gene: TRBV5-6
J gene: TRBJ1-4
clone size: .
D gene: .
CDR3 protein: CASSWGGTNEKLFF
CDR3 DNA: TGTGCCAGCAGCTGGGGGGGAACTAATGAAAAACTGTTTTTT

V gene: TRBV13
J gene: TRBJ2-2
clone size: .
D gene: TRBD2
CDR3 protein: CASSFSGRAGLDTGELFF
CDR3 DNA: TGTGCCAGCAGCTTTAGCGGGAGGGCCGGACTGGACACCGGGGAGCTGTTTTTT

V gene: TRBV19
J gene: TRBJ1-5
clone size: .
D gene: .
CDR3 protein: CASTGQYSNQPQHF
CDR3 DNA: TGTGCCAGTACTGGACAGTATAGCAATCAGCCCCAGCATTTT

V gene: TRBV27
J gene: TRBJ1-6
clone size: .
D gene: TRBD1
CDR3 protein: CASSLSSGTGVSPLHF
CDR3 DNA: TGTGCCAGCAGTTTGTCGTCCGGGACAGGGGTTTCACCCCTCCACTTT

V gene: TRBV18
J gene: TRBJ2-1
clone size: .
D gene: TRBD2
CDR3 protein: CASSPSLADNEQFF
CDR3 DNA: TGTGCCAGCTCACCGTCGCTAGCGGACAATGAGCAGTTCTTC

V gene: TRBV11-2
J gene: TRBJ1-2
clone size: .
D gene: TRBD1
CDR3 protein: CASSPDRSDYGYTF
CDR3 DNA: TGTGCCAGCAGCCCGGACAGGTCGGACTATGGCTACACCTTC

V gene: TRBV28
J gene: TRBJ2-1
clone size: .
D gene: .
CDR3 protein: CASSLLAQLVNEQFF
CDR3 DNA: TGTGCCAGCAGTTTATTGGCCCAGCTAGTTAATGAGCAGTTCTTC

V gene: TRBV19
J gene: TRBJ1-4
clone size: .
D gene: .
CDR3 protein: CASIPGTAGGEKLFF
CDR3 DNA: TGTGCCAGTATTCCCGGGACGGCCGGGGGTGAAAAACTGTTTTTT

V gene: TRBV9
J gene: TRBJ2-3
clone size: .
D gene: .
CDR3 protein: CASSDQFTRLQYF
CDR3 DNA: TGTGCCAGCAGCGACCAGTTTACGAGGCTGCAGTATTTT

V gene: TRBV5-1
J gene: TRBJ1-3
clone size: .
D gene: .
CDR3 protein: CASSFAPGISGNTIYF
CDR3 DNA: TGCGCCAGCAGCTTTGCCCCAGGGATTTCTGGAAACACCATATATTTT

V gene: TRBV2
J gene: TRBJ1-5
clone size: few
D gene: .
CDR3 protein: CASRGGVLQPQHF
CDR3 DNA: TGTGCCAGCAGGGGGGGGGTTCTTCAGCCCCAGCATTTT

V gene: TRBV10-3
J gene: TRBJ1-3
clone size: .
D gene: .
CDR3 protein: CAISAETGRRSGNTIYF
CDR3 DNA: TGTGCCATCAGTGCGGAGACAGGAAGGAGATCGGGAAACACCATATATTTT